This T cell receptor (beta chain) originates from a study of T cell responses to AZD1222 COVID-19 vaccine. Overall study: The analysis combined second doses at about 4 or about 12 weeks. Study-wide results and limits: Rises in breadth and depth of Spike-specific TCRs came after two AZD1222 doses. In all cases, repertoires were sampled only after the peak T cell response.

CDR1 is SGHNT and CDR2 is YENEEA in the germline V gene. V was cut by 5 bases and J by 4 bases, with 12 bases left in between. The CDR3 runs to 13 residues. To note about this clone: Its antigen is undetermined.

The data were produced by immunoSEQ multiplex PCR, yet TCRdb's version contains in-frame clones alone and is incomplete. The sample holds 95,000 to 150,000 clones, roughly nine tenths seen once. This chain connects TRBV11-3 to TRBJ2-7; perhaps TRBD2 as D (6 bases). This receptor was identified in an adult in good health. Here the sequenced sample was peripheral blood, taken on day 0 of AZD1222 vaccination. The DNA of the CDR3 is TGTGCCAGCAGCCCGCGACTAGGGTACGAGCAGTACTTC. Translating it yields CASSPRLGYEQYF.